This TCR beta chain was identified in a study of blood T cell repertoires in COVID-19. For the study at large: Specimens from acute and convalescent COVID-19 originated in the United States, Italy and Spain. From T cells, B-cell-depleted T cells, or PBMCs came the material, which was cDNA or gDNA.

Trimming cost V 3 bases and J 7 bases; bases outside gene matches: 4. The CDR3 has 14 residues. CDR1 and CDR2 from the germline V gene are SGHNT and YYREEE (reference sequence). In the authors' methods: Nucleated cell counts were estimated from reference gene primer amplification. Only in-frame clones appear in the TCRdb table, and some are missing; sequencing was by immunoSEQ multiplex PCR. V, J and clone size were drawn from that table, and D and trimming were deduced from the DNA. The sample records tens of thousands of clones, 75% to 90% being singletons. The receptor was isolated from a woman older than 75 with active or convalescent COVID-19. The genes are TRBV5-4 and TRBJ1-4; the match to TRBD1 covers 9 bases. The sample consisted of peripheral blood. CDR3 DNA sequence: TGTGCCAGCAGCTCCGGGACAGGGCGTGAAAAACTGTTTTTT. Amino acids: CASSSGTGREKLFF.